The 14 T cell receptor beta chains in this list originate from one sample, sequenced in a study of Graves' ophthalmopathy and Graves' hyperthyroidism. As the template, RNA transcripts were used to amplify TCR beta CDR3 regions. HTBI primers were employed in first-round RT-PCR, then a second-round multiplex PCR followed. TCRdb re-called the multiplex PCR reads through MiXCR, storing one row per CDR3 protein. The sample has about 740,000 distinct CDR3 sequences; 40% are singletons. The specimen was peripheral blood. These receptors all come from an adult man with Graves' ophthalmopathy.

There are a few counts of this clonotype. No conserved phenylalanine or tryptophan is present at the end of the CDR3, so a read error is the likely explanation. The DNA is omitted, as the CDR3 cannot be located on it reliably, and the CDR3 follows TCRdb's listing. The chain is built from TRBV6-4 and TRBJ1-4; TRBD1 reflects the table's D call only, with no check against the DNA. The CDR3 is 12 residues long, counting both termini. CDR1 and CDR2 (germline): MRHNA, SNTAGT. This chain's CDR3 is CASSRRPRRGSR.

The chain uses TRBV20-1 and TRBJ2-7; 8 positions match TRBD2. CDR1 DFQATT and CDR2 SNEGSKA come from the germline V gene (reference sequence). The CDR3 sequence is 14 residues long. V was pared by 7 bases and J by 2 bases, with 10 bases of the junction left unmatched. The CDR3 DNA follows: TGCAGTGGGGGGCAGCCGGGACTAGCCTACGAGCAGTACTTC. This codes for CSGGQPGLAYEQYF.

The chain couples TRBV29-1 to TRBJ1-2, with D perhaps matching TRBD1 (5 bases). Per germline, CDR1 SQVTM and CDR2 ANQGSEA. Between the trimmed V and J ends, which lost 6 bases and 6 bases, there was a span of 20 bases. This CDR3 has 14 residues. The CDR3 region is CSVSPTAGGDGYTF. CDR3 coding DNA: TGCAGCGTGTCCCCGACAGCCGGGGGTGATGGCTACACCTTC.

For this clonotype: The junction differs from germline at one of its ends, possibly a read error. V usage is TRBV7-9 and J usage is TRBJ1-5, with a tentative D call TRBD1 (5 bases). The CDR3 has 18 residues. CDR1 and CDR2 (germline): SEHNR, FQNEAQ (reference sequence). The DNA for the CDR3 is TGCGCCAGCAGCCAAGAAGGGGTGTTTGGAGGGATCAATCAGCCCCAGCATTTT. This translates into CASSQEGVFGGINQPQHF.

V gene TRBV5-5 combines with J gene TRBJ2-7; 9 nucleotides line up with TRBD1. V lost 2 bases, J lost 7 bases, and 10 bases stayed unmatched. CDR3 length: 15 residues. The V gene's germline CDR1 is SGHKS and CDR2 YYEKEE (reference sequence). CDR3 residues: CASSLEGTGLSEQYF. CDR3 DNA sequence: TGTGCCAGCAGCTTAGAAGGGACAGGGTTGAGTGAGCAGTACTTC.

This clonotype has a handful of counts. The CDR3 DNA is TGTGCCAGCAGACCCAACCGGGACAGAGTGTACGAGCAGTACTTC. It yields the protein CASRPNRDRVYEQYF. The chain employs TRBV28 and TRBJ2-7; TRBD1 matches at 7 bases. CDR3 size: 15 residues. Trimming took 6 bases from V and 4 from J; bases not matched to a gene: 12. Germline V gene sequence: CDR1 MDHEN, CDR2 SYDVKM.

This clonotype was seen ten or more times. This rearrangement joins TRBV5-1 to TRBJ1-1; the D is unclear. The V end was cut by 1 base, the J end by 4 bases, with 11 bases between. CDR1 is SGHRS, CDR2 YFSETQ, per germline. The CDR3 spans 14 residues. This CDR3 is CASSLTVGRTEAFF. In DNA, the CDR3 is TGCGCCAGCAGCTTGACGGTAGGACGCACTGAAGCTTTCTTT.

To note about this clonotype: It may be a read error: a sequence one base away is much more abundant. The rearrangement links TRBV19 to TRBJ1-5, with 7 nucleotides matching TRBD1. Per the germline V gene, CDR1 is LNHDA and CDR2 is SQIVND (reference sequence). After removal of 7 bases from V and 7 bases from J, the junction contained 10 bases not matched to a gene. The CDR3 spans 14 residues. The CDR3 spells CASTTTGHKQPQHF. CDR3 sequence (DNA): TGTGCCAGTACCACGACAGGGCACAAGCAGCCCCAGCATTTT.

This chain connects TRBV29-1 to TRBJ2-2; 9 bases are a match to TRBD1. CDR1 SQVTM and CDR2 ANQGSEA come from the germline V gene. V lost 6 bases and J lost 13; bases outside the gene matches: 3. CDR3 length: 10 residues. CDR3 region: CSVMDRGLFF. For the CDR3, the DNA is TGCAGCGTCATGGACAGGGGGCTGTTTTTT.

CDR3 nucleotides: TGTGCCAGCAGTCCAACCGACAGGGATTCCTACGAGCAGTACTTC. It translates to CASSPTDRDSYEQYF. The chain employs TRBV6-2 or TRBV6-3 and TRBJ2-7; 7 bases map to TRBD1. The CDR3 consists of 15 residues. The trim removed 5 bases at V and 1 base at J, leaving 8 bases unmatched. Per the germline V gene, CDR1 is MNHEY and CDR2 is SVGEGT.

Many counts were recorded for this clonotype. The J gene is TRBJ2-7, the V gene TRBV7-2, with 9 nucleotides matching TRBD2. The germline V gene has CDR1 SGHTA and CDR2 FQGNSA. Trimming removed 5 bases from V and 0 bases from J; junction bases left unmatched: 5. The CDR3 is 15 residues long. This CDR3 reads CASSMLAGSSYEQYF. In DNA, the CDR3 is TGTGCCAGCAGCATGCTAGCGGGATCCTCCTACGAGCAGTACTTC.

This clonotype showed up many times. The chain recombines TRBV25-1 with TRBJ1-1; 7 bases map to TRBD1. The CDR3 length is 16 residues. Germline V gene data show CDR1 as MGHDK and CDR2 as SYGVNS. The trim removed 6 bases at V and 4 bases at J, leaving 14 bases unmatched. The CDR3 protein is CASSPSGGRGFTEAFF. The CDR3 region has the DNA TGTGCCAGCAGCCCTTCCGGGGGCAGGGGGTTCACTGAAGCTTTCTTT.

This chain joins TRBV20-1 and TRBJ1-3; D may be TRBD1 (5 bases). The CDR3 extends over 14 amino acids. V lost 3 bases and J 3 bases, leaving 12 bases between the germline ends. Germline-derived CDR1 and CDR2 are DFQATT and SNEGSKA (reference sequence). Here the CDR3 DNA reads TGCAGTGCTAGGGCTCGGGGCTTTGGAAACACCATATATTTT. Protein product: CSARARGFGNTIYF.

This clonotype has more than one count but fewer than ten. This chain connects TRBV20-1 to TRBJ2-7; 14 nucleotides line up with TRBD2. The CDR3 is 14 residues long. With 6 bases clipped from V and 6 bases from J, the junction kept 7 bases outside the gene matches. In germline, CDR1 is DFQATT, CDR2 SNEGSKA (reference sequence). The DNA of the CDR3 is TGCAGTGCGAGACTAGCGGGAGGGCCGAGCGAGCAGTACTTC. Translated, it gives CSARLAGGPSEQYF.